The present T cell receptor (beta chain) was sequenced within a study of blood T cell repertoires in COVID-19 (TCRdb year 2020). A note on the overall study: Collaborator samples came from the United States, Italy and Spain and covered acute and convalescent phases of COVID-19. The material from the prospective study consisted of cDNA or gDNA derived from T cells, B-cell-depleted T cells, or PBMCs. Sample metadata almost always included a de-identified subject ID, COVID-19 status, age in years and sex. Subjects who had been exposed to COVID-19, were actively infected with it, or had recovered from it provided the deeply sampled blood TCRbeta repertoires that made up the dataset. The repertoires were released in a freely available public database meant as a resource for research on the immune response to SARS-CoV-2. Samples were obtained from the ongoing ImmuneRACE study (first 160 participants) and from 1,254 subjects provided by 6 global collaborators. Where available, HLA class I and class II types were obtained from metadata supplied by the sample provider rather than from assay-based typing.

V loses 6 bases of germline sequence and J loses 0 bases, and the interval between the two ends is 12 bases. Spanning cysteine to phenylalanine, the CDR3 consists of 14 amino acids. The only DNA kept is the CDR3, 42 bases in frame from the first base. Based on the germline V gene, the CDR1 and CDR2 sequences are MDHEN and SYDVKM. Enrolling through a virtual design, the prospective study's participants ranged in age from roughly 18 to 100 years and lived across 24 United States geographic areas. To assign participants to cohorts, the prospective study relied on clinical history that participants themselves reported in a screening survey and a study questionnaire. Recovered participants in ImmuneRACE Cohort 3 were defined as having two consecutive negative NP/OP PCR tests, clearance from a healthcare professional, or resolution of symptoms. In the prospective study, mobile phlebotomists collected whole blood, serum and a nasopharyngeal or oropharyngeal swab from each participant. Additional blood draws and questionnaires over an approximately two-month period could optionally be provided by prospective study participants. Before DNA extraction, prospective study blood samples were shipped either frozen or at room temperature.

TCRbeta CDR3 regions were amplified from genomic DNA by means of the immunoSEQ Assay, a bias-controlled multiplex PCR. In the paper's pipeline: Nucleated cell counts per sample were estimated from amplification of reference gene primers within the assay. To quantify the absolute abundance of each unique TCRbeta CDR3 rearrangement, sequence reads were collapsed and filtered. Productive Simpson clonality was computed per sample as the square root of Simpson's diversity index over productive rearrangements. TCRdb provides this immuneACCESS table in a form limited to in-frame rearrangements. Some clones are lacking; in checked studies, under half of them reflect an unresolved V gene, and why the rest are absent is not known. D and trimming were read from the DNA, whereas the V and J calls and clone size are those reported in that table. This sample is represented by about 180,000 clones; roughly 82% of them were singletons. Of the sample, about 16% falls within the top ten clones.

For this clone: Which antigen it targets is not known. No quality values exist for individual bases; no much larger clone is one base distant.

The paper's findings and limits, for the study overall: The quantity of clinical and demographic metadata differed by source and by participant and was supplied without curation.

The sequence was collected from a man aged 50 to 59 who had recovered from COVID-19. The sequencing sample was made of PBMCs or T cells enriched from blood (not recorded which). The rearranged segments are TRBV28 and TRBJ2-7; tentative D gene TRBD1, with 6 bases matching. The CDR3: CASSTGPLSYEQYF. The base sequence is TGTGCCAGCAGCACAGGGCCACTCTCCTACGAGCAGTACTTC.